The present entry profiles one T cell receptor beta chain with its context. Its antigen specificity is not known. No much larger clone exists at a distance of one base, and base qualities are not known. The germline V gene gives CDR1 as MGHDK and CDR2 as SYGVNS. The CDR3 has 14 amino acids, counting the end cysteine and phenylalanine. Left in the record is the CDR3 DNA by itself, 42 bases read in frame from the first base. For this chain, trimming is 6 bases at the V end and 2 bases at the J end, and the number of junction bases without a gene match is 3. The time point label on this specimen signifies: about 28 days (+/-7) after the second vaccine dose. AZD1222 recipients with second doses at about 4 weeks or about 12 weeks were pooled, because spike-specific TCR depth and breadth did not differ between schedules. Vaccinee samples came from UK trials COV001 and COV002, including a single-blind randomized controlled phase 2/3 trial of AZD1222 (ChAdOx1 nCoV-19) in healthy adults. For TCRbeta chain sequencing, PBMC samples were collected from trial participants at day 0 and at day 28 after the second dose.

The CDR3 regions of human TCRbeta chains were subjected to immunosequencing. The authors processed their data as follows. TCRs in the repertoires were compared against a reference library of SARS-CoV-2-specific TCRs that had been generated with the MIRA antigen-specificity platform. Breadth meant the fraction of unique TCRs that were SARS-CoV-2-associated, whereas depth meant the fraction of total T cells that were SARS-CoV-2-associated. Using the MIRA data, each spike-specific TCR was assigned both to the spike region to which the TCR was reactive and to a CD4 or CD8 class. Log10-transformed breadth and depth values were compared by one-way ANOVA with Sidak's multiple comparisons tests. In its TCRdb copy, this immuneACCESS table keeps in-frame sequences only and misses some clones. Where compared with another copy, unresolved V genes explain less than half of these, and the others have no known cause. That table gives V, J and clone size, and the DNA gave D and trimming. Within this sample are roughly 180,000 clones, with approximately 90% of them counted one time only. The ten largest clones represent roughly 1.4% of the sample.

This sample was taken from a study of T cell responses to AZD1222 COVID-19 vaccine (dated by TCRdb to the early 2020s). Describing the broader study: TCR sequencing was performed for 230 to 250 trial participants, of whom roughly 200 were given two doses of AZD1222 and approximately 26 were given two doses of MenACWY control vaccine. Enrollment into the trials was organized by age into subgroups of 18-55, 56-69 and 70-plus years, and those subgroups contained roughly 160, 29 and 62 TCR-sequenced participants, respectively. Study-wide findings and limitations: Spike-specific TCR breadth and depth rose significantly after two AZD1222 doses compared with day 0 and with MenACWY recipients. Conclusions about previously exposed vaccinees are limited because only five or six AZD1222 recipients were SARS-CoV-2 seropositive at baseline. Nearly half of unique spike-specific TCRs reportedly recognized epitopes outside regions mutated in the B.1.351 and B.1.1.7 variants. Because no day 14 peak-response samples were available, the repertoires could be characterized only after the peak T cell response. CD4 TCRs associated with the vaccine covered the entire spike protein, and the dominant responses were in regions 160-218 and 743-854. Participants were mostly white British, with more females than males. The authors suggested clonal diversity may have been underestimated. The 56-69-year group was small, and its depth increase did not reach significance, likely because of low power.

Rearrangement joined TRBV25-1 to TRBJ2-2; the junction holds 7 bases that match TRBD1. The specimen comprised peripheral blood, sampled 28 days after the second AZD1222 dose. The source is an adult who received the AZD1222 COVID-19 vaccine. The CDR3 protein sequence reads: CASRGTANTGELFF. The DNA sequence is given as TGTGCCAGCAGAGGGACAGCTAACACCGGGGAGCTGTTTTTT.